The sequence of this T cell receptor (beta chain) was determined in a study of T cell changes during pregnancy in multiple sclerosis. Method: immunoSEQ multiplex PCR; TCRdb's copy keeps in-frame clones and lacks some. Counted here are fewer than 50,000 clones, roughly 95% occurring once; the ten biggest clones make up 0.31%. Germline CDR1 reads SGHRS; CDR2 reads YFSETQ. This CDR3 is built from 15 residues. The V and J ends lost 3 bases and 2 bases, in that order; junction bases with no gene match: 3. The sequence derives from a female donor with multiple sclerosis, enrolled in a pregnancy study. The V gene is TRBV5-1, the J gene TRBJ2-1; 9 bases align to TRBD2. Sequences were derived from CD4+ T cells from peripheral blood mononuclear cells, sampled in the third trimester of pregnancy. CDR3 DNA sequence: TGCGCCAGCAGCTCTAGCGGGACCGCCTACAATGAGCAGTTCTTC. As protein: CASSSSGTAYNEQFF.